A single sample is the source of the 4 T cell receptor beta chains below, sequenced in a study of shared T cell receptors in the human thymus. TCRdb's table, derived via immunoSEQ multiplex PCR, lists solely in-frame clones and lacks some. The sample contains over 450,000 clones, 75% to 85% of which appear only once. These sequences were also reported in another study, on human thymus T cells.

Material for sequencing was thymocytes. The receptors here all came from a boy less than two years old with a congenital heart defect.

The table lists this clone with a count of one. V usage is TRBV18 and J usage is TRBJ1-2, with D possibly being TRBD1 (6 bases). Looked up from germline, CDR1 is KGHSH and CDR2 is LQKENI. This CDR3 comprises 14 residues. V was trimmed by 3 bases and J by 8 bases, leaving 16 bases between them. CDR3 DNA sequence: TGTGCCAGCTCACCGGGAGACAGGCAAAAGGGCTACACCTTC. Protein sequence: CASSPGDRQKGYTF.

This chain links TRBV19 with TRBJ1-1; a weak D match, TRBD1 (6 bases). The germline CDR1 and CDR2 sequences are LNHDA and SQIVND (reference sequence). The CDR3 is 15 amino acids. The germline V and J ends were trimmed by 3 bases and 1 base, with 12 bases remaining between them. The CDR3 coding sequence is TGTGCCAGTAGTATTCTGGGACAAAGGAACACTGAAGCTTTCTTT. Its protein is CASSILGQRNTEAFF.

V and J are TRBV7-9 and TRBJ1-1; D perhaps matches TRBD1 (6 bases). V lost 5 bases and J lost 1, with 14 bases in between. The CDR3 runs 15 residues. The V gene's germline CDR1 is SEHNR and CDR2 FQNEAQ (reference sequence). The chain's CDR3 is CASSPRTAKNTEAFF. The DNA of the CDR3 is TGTGCCAGCAGCCCTCGGACAGCAAAGAACACTGAAGCTTTCTTT.

This clone was picked up one time. This chain links TRBV19 with TRBJ2-4; perhaps TRBD2 as D (6 bases). Trimming shortened V by 3 bases and J by 0 bases, and 15 bases separated the two germline ends. The CDR3 loop spans 17 amino acids. The germline CDR1 and CDR2 sequences are LNHDA and SQIVND (reference sequence). CDR3 protein: CASSIKRDCLAKNIQYF. In DNA, the CDR3 is TGTGCCAGTAGTATTAAACGGGACTGTTTAGCCAAAAACATTCAGTACTTC. Complete variable domain (other parts from reference TRBV19 and TRBJ2-4): DGGITQSPKYLFRKEGQNVTLSCEQNLNHDAMYWYRQDPGQGLRLIYYSQIVNDFQKGDIAEGYSVSREKKESFPLTVTSAQKNPTAFYLCASSIKRDCLAKNIQYFGAGTRLSVL.